These T cell receptor beta chains were read from a single sample in a study of T cells in localized non-small cell lung cancer. Data came from immunoSEQ multiplex PCR; TCRdb stores just in-frame clones and leaves some out. The sample records about 33,000 clones, 91% being singletons. The input for sequencing was PBMCs, taken before any cancer treatment. These receptors all come from a man aged 35 to 69 with stage II lung adenocarcinoma. The CDR3 runs from the conserved cysteine through the conserved F or W. Each record gives: clone size, D gene, J gene, V gene, CDR3 protein, CDR3 DNA. D genes are given only for firm matches. Where a row states a size, it is once, few, many or the class of an expanded clone; other rows omit it.

>once|TRBD1|TRBJ1-6|TRBV30
CAWRGTGGNSPLHF
TGTGCCTGGAGGGGGACAGGGGGTAATTCACCCCTCCACTTT
>-|-|TRBJ1-2|TRBV4-2
CASSQERTTNYGYTF
TGTGCCAGCAGCCAAGAGCGAACCACTAACTATGGCTACACCTTC
>once|-|TRBJ2-1|TRBV6-1
CASSDPPQVTIINEQFF
TGTGCCAGCAGTGACCCCCCACAGGTTACCATCATAAATGAGCAGTTCTTC
>once|TRBD1|TRBJ2-7|TRBV28
CASSLGTGVTYEQYF
TGTGCCAGCAGTTTGGGGACAGGCGTAACCTACGAGCAGTACTTC
>-|TRBD1|TRBJ1-2|TRBV28
CASSSPGTGVRGYGYTF
TGTGCCAGCAGTTCGCCGGGGACAGGGGTTAGGGGCTATGGCTACACCTTC
>-|-|TRBJ2-7|TRBV7-2
CASSSLRARNEQYF
TGTGCCAGCAGCTCCCTTAGGGCGAGAAACGAGCAGTACTTC
>-|-|TRBJ2-7|TRBV30
CAWSVVRGYEQYF
TGTGCCTGGAGTGTAGTTCGGGGCTACGAGCAGTACTTC
>-|-|TRBJ1-3|TRBV19
CASSNRQHSGNTIYF
TGTGCCAGTAGTAACCGACAGCACTCTGGAAACACCATATATTTT
>-|-|TRBJ2-1|TRBV19
CASSIRSTLGNEQFF
TGTGCCAGTAGTATTAGATCCACCTTAGGAAATGAGCAGTTCTTC
>-|TRBD2|TRBJ2-7|TRBV18
CASSPQGTSGSDRSYEQYF
TGTGCCAGCTCACCACAGGGGACTAGCGGGAGTGATCGGTCCTACGAGCAGTACTTC
>-|-|TRBJ1-3|TRBV28
CASSLFVGLDSGNTIYF
TGTGCCAGCAGTTTATTCGTGGGACTAGACTCTGGAAACACCATATATTTT
>-|TRBD1|TRBJ2-1|TRBV11-2
CASSPLGGDEQFF
TGTGCCAGCAGCCCTCTAGGGGGCGATGAGCAGTTCTTC
>-|-|TRBJ2-7|TRBV2
CASHVVGLSYEQYF
TGTGCCAGCCATGTAGTAGGCCTCTCCTACGAGCAGTACTTC
>-|-|TRBJ1-2|TRBV18
CASSPRQVANYGYTF
TGTGCCAGCTCACCACGGCAGGTTGCTAACTATGGCTACACCTTC
>-|-|TRBJ2-5|TRBV9
CASSGFRDQETQYF
TGTGCCAGCAGCGGATTCAGGGACCAAGAGACCCAGTACTTC
>-|TRBD1|TRBJ2-3|TRBV2
CASSVDRVGDTQYF
TGTGCCAGCAGTGTGGACAGGGTCGGAGATACGCAGTATTTT
>-|-|TRBJ2-1|TRBV5-6
CASSLEVANEQFF
TGTGCCAGCAGCTTGGAGGTGGCCAATGAGCAGTTCTTC
>-|-|TRBJ2-3|TRBV9
CASSQTQGRTDTQYF
TGTGCCAGCAGCCAGACACAGGGCCGCACAGATACGCAGTATTTT
>-|-|TRBJ2-7|TRBV30
CAWSLGEDCDEQYF
TGTGCCTGGAGCCTGGGGGAGGATTGCGACGAGCAGTACTTC
>once|-|TRBJ1-1|TRBV15
CATSRDGEYEAFF
TGTGCCACCAGCAGAGATGGGGAGTATGAAGCTTTCTTT
>-|TRBD2|TRBJ2-7|TRBV11-2
CASSAIGTRDYEQYF
TGTGCCAGCAGCGCCATAGGGACTAGGGACTACGAGCAGTACTTC
>-|-|TRBJ2-7|TRBV27
CASSLSAYSYEQYF
TGTGCCAGCAGTTTAAGCGCCTACTCCTACGAGCAGTACTTC
>-|TRBD2|TRBJ2-3|TRBV6-1
CASSERSGRTDTQYF
TGTGCCAGCAGTGAGAGAAGCGGGAGAACAGATACGCAGTATTTT
>-|-|TRBJ1-3|TRBV5-5
CASSLIQNSGNTIYF
TGTGCCAGCAGCTTGATTCAGAACTCTGGAAACACCATATATTTT
>-|-|TRBJ1-5|TRBV28
CASSSEHRAQPQHF
TGTGCCAGCAGTTCGGAACACAGGGCACAGCCCCAGCATTTT
>once|-|TRBJ1-2|TRBV18
CASSLGQNYGYTF
TGTGCCAGCTCCCTAGGACAGAACTATGGCTACACCTTC
>-|TRBD1|TRBJ1-3|TRBV5-1
CASSLAQGQSGNTIYF
TGCGCCAGCAGCTTGGCCCAGGGACAGAGTGGAAACACCATATATTTT
>-|TRBD2|TRBJ2-7|TRBV19
CASSPNPGLAGGPYEQYF
TGTGCCAGTAGTCCGAACCCCGGACTAGCGGGAGGGCCATACGAGCAGTACTTC
>-|-|TRBJ2-3|TRBV20-1
CSPFDGTQYF
TGCAGCCCGTTTGACGGTACGCAGTATTTT
>-|-|TRBJ2-2|TRBV11-3
CASSLDSGELFF
TGTGCCAGCAGCTTAGATTCCGGGGAGCTGTTTTTT
>once|-|TRBJ2-1|TRBV4-3
CASSQDLRHGYNEQFF
TGCGCCAGCAGCCAAGATCTAAGGCATGGCTACAATGAGCAGTTCTTC
>-|-|TRBJ2-2|TRBV10-3
CAISESAGTTGELFF
TGTGCCATCAGTGAGTCTGCAGGAACCACCGGGGAGCTGTTTTTT
>-|TRBD2|TRBJ2-3|TRBV19
CASSSSGSTDTQYF
TGTGCCAGTAGCTCTAGCGGGAGCACAGATACGCAGTATTTT
>once|-|TRBJ1-5|TRBV6-5
CASRGGISNQPQHF
TGTGCCAGCCGGGGCGGAATTAGCAATCAGCCCCAGCATTTT
>-|-|TRBJ1-5|TRBV4-1
CASSQGDGFNQPQHF
TGCGCCAGCAGCCAAGGGGACGGTTTCAATCAGCCCCAGCATTTT
>-|TRBD1|TRBJ2-2|TRBV5-1
CASSLGDRDTGELFF
TGCGCCAGCAGCTTGGGGGACAGGGACACCGGGGAGCTGTTTTTT
>-|-|TRBJ1-1|TRBV5-1
CASSVVRVDTEAFF
TGCGCCAGCAGCGTCGTCAGGGTTGACACTGAAGCTTTCTTT